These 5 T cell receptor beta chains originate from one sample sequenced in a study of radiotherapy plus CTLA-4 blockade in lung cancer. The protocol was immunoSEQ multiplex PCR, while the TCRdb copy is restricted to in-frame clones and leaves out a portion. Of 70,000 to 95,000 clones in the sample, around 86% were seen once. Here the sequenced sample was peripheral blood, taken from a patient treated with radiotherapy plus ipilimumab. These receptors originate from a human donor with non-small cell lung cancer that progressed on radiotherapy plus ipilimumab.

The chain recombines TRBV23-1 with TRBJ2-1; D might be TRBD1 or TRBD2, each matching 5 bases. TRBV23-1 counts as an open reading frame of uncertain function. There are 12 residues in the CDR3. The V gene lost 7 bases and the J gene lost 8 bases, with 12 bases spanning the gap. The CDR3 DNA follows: TGCGCCAGCAAAGTGCAGGGAGATGAGCAGTTCTTC. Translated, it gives CASKVQGDEQFF.

CDR3 loop: CASSPGGQGGYQETQYF. Written as DNA, the CDR3 is TGCGCCAGCAGCCCGGGAGGGCAGGGCGGGTACCAAGAGACCCAGTACTTC. V usage is TRBV5-1 and J usage is TRBJ2-5; 8 bases line up with TRBD2. Germline-derived CDR1 and CDR2 are SGHRS and YFSETQ. This CDR3 is built from 17 residues. Germline trimming cut 4 bases from V and 0 bases from J; bases unmatched to any gene: 11.

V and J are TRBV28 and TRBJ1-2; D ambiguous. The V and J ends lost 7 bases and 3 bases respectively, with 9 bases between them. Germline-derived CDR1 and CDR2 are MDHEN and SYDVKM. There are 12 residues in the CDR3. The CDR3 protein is CASKDSHYGYTF. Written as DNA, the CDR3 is TGTGCCAGCAAGGACTCCCACTATGGCTACACCTTC.

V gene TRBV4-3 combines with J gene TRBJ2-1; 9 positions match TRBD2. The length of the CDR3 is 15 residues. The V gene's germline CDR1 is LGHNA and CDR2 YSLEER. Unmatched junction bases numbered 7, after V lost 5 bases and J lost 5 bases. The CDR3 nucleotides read TGCGCCAGCAGCGGCGGGGGGGATAGGAACAATGAGCAGTTCTTC. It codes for CASSGGGDRNNEQFF.

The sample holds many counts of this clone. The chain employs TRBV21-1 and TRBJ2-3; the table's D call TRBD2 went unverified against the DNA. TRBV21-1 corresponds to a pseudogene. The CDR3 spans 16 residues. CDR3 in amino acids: CASSKEAGACTDTQYF. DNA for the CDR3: TGTGCCAGCAGCAAAGAGGCGGGAGCATGCACAGATACGCAGTATTTT.